The sequence of this T cell receptor (beta chain) was determined in a study of response to subunit inactivated influenza vaccine. This clonotype was picked up a small number of times. TCRdb processed the RT-PCR reads anew with MiXCR; each CDR3 protein has one entry. The table lists around 600,000 distinct CDR3 sequences, about 11% of them singletons, with around 10% in the top ten. Germline V gene lookup returns CDR1 SGHDN and CDR2 FVKESK. This CDR3 is built from 18 residues. The V segment lost 4 bases and the J segment 0 bases; nucleotides outside the gene matches: 10. In addition, the sample was reused for a study of T cells expressing NK-cell markers. This second study says: The cDNA for TCR beta came from 5'RACE template switching with UMIs. Seven HCMV-seropositive donors and one seronegative donor made up the eight sequenced donors. With an anti-gamma-delta TCR antibody, sorting in several experiments was kept to alpha-beta TCR T cells. About six donors showed dominant NKG2C+ clonotypes comprising roughly 1.0-7.0% of their CD8+ T cells. The same clonotypes also predominated in the CD3+CD56-NKG2C+ fraction of several donors.

The chain carries TRBV14 and TRBJ2-2, with 8 bases lining up with TRBD1. This TCR came from a man aged 50 to 59 who received an inactivated influenza vaccine. Sequences were derived from PBMCs from blood, sampled on the day of vaccination. CDR3 sequence reads: CASSLGQGLYANTGELFF. The CDR3 DNA sequence: TGTGCCAGCAGCCTCGGACAGGGACTTTACGCGAACACCGGGGAGCTGTTTTTT.